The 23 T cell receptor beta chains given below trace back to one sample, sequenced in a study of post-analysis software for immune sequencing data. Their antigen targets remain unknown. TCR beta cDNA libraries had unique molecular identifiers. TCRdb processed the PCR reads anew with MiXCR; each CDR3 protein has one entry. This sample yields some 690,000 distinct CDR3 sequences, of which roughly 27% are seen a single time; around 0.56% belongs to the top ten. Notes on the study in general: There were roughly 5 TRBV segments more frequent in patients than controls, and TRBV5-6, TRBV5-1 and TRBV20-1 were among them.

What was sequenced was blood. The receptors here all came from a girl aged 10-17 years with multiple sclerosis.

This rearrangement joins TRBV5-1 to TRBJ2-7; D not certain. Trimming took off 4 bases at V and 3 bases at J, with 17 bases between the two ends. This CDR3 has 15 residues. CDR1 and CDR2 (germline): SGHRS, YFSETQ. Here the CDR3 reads CASSRDTQSLYEQYF. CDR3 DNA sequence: TGCGCCAGCAGCCGCGACACACAGTCACTCTACGAGCAGTACTTC.

The CDR3 sequence: CSAFRDRGSNEQYF. For the CDR3, the DNA is TGCAGTGCTTTCAGGGACAGGGGGTCCAATGAGCAGTACTTC. This chain connects TRBV20-1 to TRBJ2-5; 11 nucleotides line up with TRBD1. The V segment lost 5 bases and the J segment 11 bases; nucleotides outside the gene matches: 13. The CDR3 runs 14 residues. Germline V gene data show CDR1 as DFQATT and CDR2 as SNEGSKA (reference sequence).

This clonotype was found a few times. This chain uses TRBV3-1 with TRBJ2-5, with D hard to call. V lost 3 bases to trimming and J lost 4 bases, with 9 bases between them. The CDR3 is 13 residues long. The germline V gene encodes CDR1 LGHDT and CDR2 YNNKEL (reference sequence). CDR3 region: CASSHHRSETQYF. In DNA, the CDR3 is TGTGCCAGCAGCCATCACCGCTCAGAGACCCAGTACTTC.

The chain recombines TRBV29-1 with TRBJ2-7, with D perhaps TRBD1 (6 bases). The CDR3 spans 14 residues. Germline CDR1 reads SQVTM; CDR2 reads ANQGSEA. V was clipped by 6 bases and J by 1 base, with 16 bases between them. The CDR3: CSVAPQTGSYEQYF. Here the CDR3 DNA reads TGCAGCGTCGCCCCACAGACAGGTTCCTACGAGCAGTACTTC.

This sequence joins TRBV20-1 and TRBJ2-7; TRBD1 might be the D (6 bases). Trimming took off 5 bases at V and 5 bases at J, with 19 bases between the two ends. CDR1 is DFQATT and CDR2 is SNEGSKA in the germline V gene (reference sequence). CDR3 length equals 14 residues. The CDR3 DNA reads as TGCAGTGCTGTGGGGGCGCGTCTCAGCAACGAGCAGTACTTC. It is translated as CSAVGARLSNEQYF.

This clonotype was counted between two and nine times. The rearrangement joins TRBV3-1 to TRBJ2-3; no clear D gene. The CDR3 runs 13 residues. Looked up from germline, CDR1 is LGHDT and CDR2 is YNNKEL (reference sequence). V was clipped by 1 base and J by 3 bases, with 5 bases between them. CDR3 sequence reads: CASSQAPTDTQYF. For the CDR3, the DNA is TGTGCCAGCAGCCAAGCTCCGACAGATACGCAGTATTTT.

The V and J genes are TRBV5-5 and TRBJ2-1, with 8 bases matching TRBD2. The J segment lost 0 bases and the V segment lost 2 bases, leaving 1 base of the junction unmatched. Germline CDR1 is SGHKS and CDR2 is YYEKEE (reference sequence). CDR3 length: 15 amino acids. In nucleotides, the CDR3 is TGTGCCAGCAGCTTTAGCGGGAACTCCTACAATGAGCAGTTCTTC. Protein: CASSFSGNSYNEQFF.

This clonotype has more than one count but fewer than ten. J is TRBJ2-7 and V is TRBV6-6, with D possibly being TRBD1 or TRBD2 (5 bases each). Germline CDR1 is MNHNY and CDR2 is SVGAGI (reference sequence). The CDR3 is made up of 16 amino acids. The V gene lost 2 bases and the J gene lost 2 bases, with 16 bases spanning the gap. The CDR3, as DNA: TGTGCCAGCAGTTACGCCCGGGACGGTGGGGCCTACGAGCAGTACTTC. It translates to CASSYARDGGAYEQYF.

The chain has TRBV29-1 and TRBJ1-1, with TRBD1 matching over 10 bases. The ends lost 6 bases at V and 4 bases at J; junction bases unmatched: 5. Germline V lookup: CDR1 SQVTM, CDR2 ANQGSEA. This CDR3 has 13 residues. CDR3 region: CSVDRGPGTEAFF. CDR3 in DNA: TGCAGCGTCGACAGGGGGCCAGGCACTGAAGCTTTCTTT.

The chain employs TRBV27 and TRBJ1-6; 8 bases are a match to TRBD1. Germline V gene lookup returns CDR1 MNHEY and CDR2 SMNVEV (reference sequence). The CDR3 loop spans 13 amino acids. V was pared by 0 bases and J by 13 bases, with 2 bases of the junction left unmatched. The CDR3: CASSLSAGGPLHF. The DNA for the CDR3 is TGTGCCAGCAGTTTATCGGCAGGGGGCCCCCTCCACTTT.

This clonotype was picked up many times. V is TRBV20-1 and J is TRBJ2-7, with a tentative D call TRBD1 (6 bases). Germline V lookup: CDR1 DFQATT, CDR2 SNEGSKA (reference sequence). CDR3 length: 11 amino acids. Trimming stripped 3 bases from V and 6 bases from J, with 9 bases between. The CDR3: CSARTGSEQYF. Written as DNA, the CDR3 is TGCAGTGCTAGGACAGGTAGCGAGCAGTACTTC.

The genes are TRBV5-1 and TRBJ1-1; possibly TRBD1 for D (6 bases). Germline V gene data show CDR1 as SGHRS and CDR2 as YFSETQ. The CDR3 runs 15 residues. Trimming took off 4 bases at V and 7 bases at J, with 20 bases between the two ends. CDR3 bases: TGCGCCAGCAGCCTTGGACAGACCCCTACCCGTGAAGCTTTCTTT. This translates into CASSLGQTPTREAFF.

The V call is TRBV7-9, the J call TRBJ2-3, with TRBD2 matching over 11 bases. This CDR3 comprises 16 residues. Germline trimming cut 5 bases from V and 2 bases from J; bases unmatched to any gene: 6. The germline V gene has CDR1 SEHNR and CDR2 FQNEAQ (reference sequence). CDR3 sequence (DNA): TGTGCCAGCAGCCGCCTGACTAGCGGGGTCACAGATACGCAGTATTTT. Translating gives CASSRLTSGVTDTQYF.

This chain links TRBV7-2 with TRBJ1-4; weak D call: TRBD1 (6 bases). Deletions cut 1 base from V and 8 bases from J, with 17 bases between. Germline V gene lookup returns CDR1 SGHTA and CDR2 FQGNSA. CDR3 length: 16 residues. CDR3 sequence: CASSLVGGAAREKLFF. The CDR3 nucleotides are TGTGCCAGCAGCTTAGTAGGGGGGGCAGCTAGAGAAAAACTGTTTTTT.

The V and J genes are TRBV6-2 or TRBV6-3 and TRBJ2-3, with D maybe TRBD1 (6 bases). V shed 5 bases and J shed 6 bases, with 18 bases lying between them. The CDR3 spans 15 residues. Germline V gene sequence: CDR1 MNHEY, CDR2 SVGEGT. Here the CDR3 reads CASSLDRRSADTQYF. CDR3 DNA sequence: TGTGCCAGCAGTCTCGACAGGAGGAGTGCGGATACGCAGTATTTT.

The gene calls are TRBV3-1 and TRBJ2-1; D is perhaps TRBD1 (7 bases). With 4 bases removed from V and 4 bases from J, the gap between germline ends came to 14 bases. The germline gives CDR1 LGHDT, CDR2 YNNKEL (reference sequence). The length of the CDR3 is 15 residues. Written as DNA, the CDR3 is TGTGCCAGCAGCCTCGCCCAGGGGGGATACAATGAGCAGTTCTTC. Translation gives CASSLAQGGYNEQFF.

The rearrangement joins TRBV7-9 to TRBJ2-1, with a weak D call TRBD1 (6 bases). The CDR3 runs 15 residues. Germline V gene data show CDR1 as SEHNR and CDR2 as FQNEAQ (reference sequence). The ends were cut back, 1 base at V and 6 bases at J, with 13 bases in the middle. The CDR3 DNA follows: TGTGCCAGCAGCTTAGGTGCCGGACAGTTCAATGAGCAGTTCTTC. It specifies CASSLGAGQFNEQFF.

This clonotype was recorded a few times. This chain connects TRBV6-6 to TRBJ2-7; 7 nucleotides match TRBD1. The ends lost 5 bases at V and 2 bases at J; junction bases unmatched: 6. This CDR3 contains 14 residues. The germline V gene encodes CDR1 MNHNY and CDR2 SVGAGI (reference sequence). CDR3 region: CASSRQGNPYEQYF. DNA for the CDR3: TGTGCCAGCAGTAGACAGGGCAATCCCTACGAGCAGTACTTC.

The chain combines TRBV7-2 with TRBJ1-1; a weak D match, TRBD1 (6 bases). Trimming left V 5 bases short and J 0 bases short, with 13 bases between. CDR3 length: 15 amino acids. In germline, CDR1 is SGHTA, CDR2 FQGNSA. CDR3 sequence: CASSPRGDMNTEAFF. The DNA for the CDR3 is TGTGCCAGCAGCCCCCGGGGGGACATGAACACTGAAGCTTTCTTT. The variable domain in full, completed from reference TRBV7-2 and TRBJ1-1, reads GAGVSQSPSNKVTEKGKDVELRCDPISGHTALYWYRQSLGQGLEFLIYFQGNSAPDKSGLPSDRFSAERTGGSVSTLTIQRTQQEDSAVYLCASSPRGDMNTEAFFGQGTRLTVV.

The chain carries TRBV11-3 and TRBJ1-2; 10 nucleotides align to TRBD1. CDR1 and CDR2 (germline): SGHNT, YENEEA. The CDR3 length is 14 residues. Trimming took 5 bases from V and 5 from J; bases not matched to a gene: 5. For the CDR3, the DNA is TGTGCCAGCAGCGGACGACAGGGGGCTTATGGCTACACCTTC. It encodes CASSGRQGAYGYTF.

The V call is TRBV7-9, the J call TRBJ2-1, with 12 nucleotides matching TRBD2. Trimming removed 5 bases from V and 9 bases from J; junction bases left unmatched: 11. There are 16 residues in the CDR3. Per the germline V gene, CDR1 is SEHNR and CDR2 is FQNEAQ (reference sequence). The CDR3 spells CASSGGLAGRTGEQFF. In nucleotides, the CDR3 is TGTGCCAGCAGCGGAGGACTAGCGGGAAGGACGGGTGAGCAGTTCTTC.

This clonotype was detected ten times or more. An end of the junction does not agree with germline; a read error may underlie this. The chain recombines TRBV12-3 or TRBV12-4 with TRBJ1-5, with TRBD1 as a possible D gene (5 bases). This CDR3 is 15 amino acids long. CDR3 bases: TGCGCCAGCAGCTTGGGGCAGGGAGGAAATCAGCCCCAGCATTTT. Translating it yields CASSLGQGGNQPQHF.

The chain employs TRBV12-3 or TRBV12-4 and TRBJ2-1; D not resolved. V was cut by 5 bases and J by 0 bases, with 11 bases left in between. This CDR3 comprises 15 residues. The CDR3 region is CASSRTPRSYNEQFF. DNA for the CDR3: TGTGCCAGCAGTAGGACGCCTCGCTCCTACAATGAGCAGTTCTTC.